A selection of T cell receptor beta chains follows, all from one sample in a study of beta chain features in type 1 diabetes. Only in-frame clones appear in the TCRdb table, and some are missing; sequencing was by immunoSEQ multiplex PCR. The sample lists 150,000 to 200,000 clones, around 63% occurring once. The specimen was naive CD4+ T cells from blood. The receptors here all came from a man aged 25 to 40 with type 1 diabetes. The CDR3 runs from the conserved cysteine through the conserved F or W. A D gene is named only where the DNA matches it firmly. Part of the rows lack a size; the others show once, few, many or a class for expanded clones.

d_gene	j_gene	v_gene	abundance	CDR3aa	CDR3nt
TRBD2	TRBJ2-3	TRBV9	.	CASSVAGGATDTQYF	TGTGCCAGCAGCGTAGCCGGGGGGGCCACAGATACGCAGTATTTT
.	TRBJ2-3	TRBV18	.	CASSPSTDTQYF	TGTGCCAGCTCCCCTAGCACAGATACGCAGTATTTT
.	TRBJ1-1	TRBV20-1	few	CSAGGEGEAFF	TGCAGTGCTGGCGGCGAGGGTGAAGCTTTCTTT
.	TRBJ1-1	TRBV30	.	CAWSKRGNTEAFF	TGTGCCTGGAGTAAACGAGGTAACACTGAAGCTTTCTTT
.	TRBJ1-6	TRBV29-1	few	CSVLADLNSPLHF	TGCAGCGTCCTCGCGGATCTTAATTCACCCCTCCACTTT
.	TRBJ1-1	TRBV28	.	CASSSGQANTEAFF	TGTGCCAGCAGTTCGGGACAAGCGAACACTGAAGCTTTCTTT
TRBD1	TRBJ1-5	TRBV9	.	CASSVRGTSWPQHF	TGTGCCAGCAGCGTCAGGGGGACGTCGTGGCCCCAGCATTTT
TRBD1	TRBJ2-5	TRBV30	.	CAWAGTGRETQYF	TGTGCCTGGGCTGGGACAGGGAGGGAGACCCAGTACTTC
.	TRBJ1-1	TRBV6-5	.	CASSVGWNTEAFF	TGTGCCAGCAGCGTCGGGTGGAACACTGAAGCTTTCTTT
.	TRBJ2-5	TRBV4-3	.	CASSQDHGGLGTQYF	TGCGCCAGCAGCCAAGATCATGGGGGGCTGGGGACCCAGTACTTC
.	TRBJ1-6	TRBV4-1	.	CASSQDRGWSPLHF	TGCGCCAGCAGCCAAGACAGGGGTTGGTCACCCCTCCACTTT
.	TRBJ1-5	TRBV7-2	once	CASSLAGGQPQHF	TGTGCCAGCAGCTTAGCAGGAGGTCAGCCCCAGCATTTT
.	TRBJ2-3	TRBV29-1	.	CSLQGSGTDTQYF	TGCAGCCTCCAGGGATCTGGGACAGATACGCAGTATTTT
.	TRBJ2-7	TRBV2	.	CASSPTSPEQYF	TGTGCCAGCAGCCCCACTAGTCCCGAGCAGTACTTC
.	TRBJ1-1	TRBV29-1	.	CSVKFIPGQYGGGNTEAFF	TGCAGCGTTAAATTTATTCCGGGCCAGTACGGCGGTGGGAACACTGAAGCTTTCTTT
.	TRBJ2-5	TRBV7-7	.	CASSPSGSETQYF	TGTGCCAGCAGCCCCAGCGGTTCGGAGACCCAGTACTTC
TRBD2	TRBJ2-3	TRBV9	.	CASSVGAGAFTDTQYF	TGTGCCAGCAGCGTAGGAGCGGGGGCCTTCACAGATACGCAGTATTTT
TRBD1	TRBJ1-2	TRBV14	.	CASSRGYQGANYGYTF	TGTGCCAGCAGCCGCGGATATCAGGGGGCGAACTATGGCTACACCTTC
.	TRBJ1-1	TRBV18	.	CASSPLGVGRHASTEAFF	TGTGCCAGCTCACCACTAGGTGTGGGCCGTCATGCGAGCACTGAAGCTTTCTTT
.	TRBJ2-3	TRBV4-3	.	CASSQDLAASSTDTQYF	TGCGCCAGCAGCCAAGATCTAGCAGCGTCTAGCACAGATACGCAGTATTTT
.	TRBJ1-5	TRBV29-1	.	CSVVGREENQPQHF	TGCAGCGTTGTGGGCAGGGAGGAGAATCAGCCCCAGCATTTT
.	TRBJ1-2	TRBV30	.	CAWTRQTNYGYTF	TGTGCCTGGACCCGTCAGACTAACTATGGCTACACCTTC
.	TRBJ1-3	TRBV29-1	few	CSGGYGNTIYF	TGCAGCGGGGGGTACGGAAACACCATATATTTT
.	TRBJ2-1	TRBV29-1	.	CSLGRYNEQFF	TGCAGCCTTGGACGGTACAATGAGCAGTTCTTC
.	TRBJ2-1	TRBV10-3	.	CAITKTGISNEQFF	TGTGCCATCACGAAAACTGGGATTTCGAATGAGCAGTTCTTC
TRBD2	TRBJ2-3	TRBV7-2	.	CASSLAASGGPKPTQYF	TGTGCCAGCAGCTTAGCGGCTAGCGGGGGGCCCAAGCCCACGCAGTATTTT
.	TRBJ2-3	TRBV7-2	few	CASSGGTDTQYF	TGTGCCAGCAGCGGGGGCACAGATACGCAGTATTTT
.	TRBJ1-5	TRBV29-1	.	CSVGRGGNQPQHF	TGCAGCGTTGGCAGGGGTGGCAATCAGCCCCAGCATTTT
.	TRBJ2-2	TRBV9	.	CASSRTGTGELFF	TGTGCCAGCAGCCGGACGGGCACCGGGGAGCTGTTTTTT
TRBD2	TRBJ2-5	TRBV4-1	.	CASSQDRGLAGNTQYF	TGCGCCAGCAGCCAAGATAGAGGACTAGCGGGGAACACCCAGTACTTC
.	TRBJ2-7	TRBV5-1	.	CASSLGPGRGIVYEQYF	TGCGCCAGCAGCTTGGGTCCGGGTAGAGGTATCGTTTACGAGCAGTACTTC
.	TRBJ2-3	TRBV4-3	.	CASSLNSGLPTDTQYF	TGCGCCAGCAGCCTTAATTCGGGCTTACCCACAGATACGCAGTATTTT
.	TRBJ1-1	TRBV7-9	.	CASSLFEVSTEAFF	TGTGCCAGCAGCTTATTTGAGGTTTCGACTGAAGCTTTCTTT
.	TRBJ2-5	TRBV7-9	.	CASSLDRQETQYF	TGTGCCAGCAGCTTAGACAGACAAGAGACCCAGTACTTC
TRBD2	TRBJ2-5	TRBV15	.	CATSRDLAGGTQYF	TGTGCCACCAGCAGAGATTTGGCGGGGGGAACCCAGTACTTC
.	TRBJ2-6	TRBV29-1	.	CSVTQGAGANVLTF	TGCAGCGTTACACAGGGCGCTGGGGCCAACGTCCTGACTTTC
.	TRBJ1-5	TRBV30	few	CAWSSGGDLPQHF	TGTGCCTGGAGTTCTGGGGGGGATCTCCCCCAGCATTTT
.	TRBJ2-7	TRBV10-3	.	CAISEYSYEQYF	TGTGCCATCAGTGAATACAGCTACGAGCAGTACTTC
.	TRBJ2-7	TRBV6-5	once	CASSYNRVSGEQYF	TGTGCCAGCAGTTACAACAGGGTCTCGGGCGAGCAGTACTTC
TRBD2	TRBJ2-3	TRBV9	few	CASSVGGLAADTQYF	TGTGCCAGCAGCGTAGGGGGACTAGCAGCAGATACGCAGTATTTT
.	TRBJ2-7	TRBV20-1	.	CSAVHIYEQYF	TGCAGTGCCGTCCATATCTACGAGCAGTACTTC
.	TRBJ1-2	TRBV29-1	.	CSVDKPSNYGYTF	TGCAGCGTTGATAAACCCTCTAACTATGGCTACACCTTC
TRBD1	TRBJ2-7	TRBV7-2	.	CASSPRDRGRNEQYF	TGTGCCAGCAGCCCCCGGGACAGGGGGCGCAACGAGCAGTACTTC
.	TRBJ2-6	TRBV6-4	.	CASSQEWAGANVLTF	TGTGCCAGCAGCCAAGAGTGGGCTGGGGCCAACGTCCTGACTTTC
TRBD2	TRBJ2-3	TRBV23-1	.	CASTKDFGTKRGVADTQYF	TGCGCCAGCACCAAGGACTTTGGCACTAAACGGGGGGTGGCAGATACGCAGTATTTT
TRBD2	TRBJ2-1	TRBV7-9	.	CASSRTSPSGGSEQFF	TGTGCCAGCAGCCGTACCTCCCCTAGCGGGGGCTCTGAGCAGTTCTTC
TRBD1	TRBJ1-1	TRBV29-1	.	CSTGDSSEAFF	TGCAGTACCGGGGACAGTTCCGAAGCTTTCTTT
.	TRBJ2-1	TRBV7-9	once	CASSLILGGGSYNEQFF	TGTGCCAGCAGCTTAATCCTCGGGGGAGGCTCCTACAATGAGCAGTTCTTC